This TCR beta chain was profiled in a study of CD8 T cells in ankylosing spondylitis. One entry per CDR3 protein results from TCRdb running MiXCR on the 5' RACE reads. The sample lists under 450,000 distinct CDR3 sequences, 17% occurring once. Whole-study results and caveats: A TCR beta motif made of roughly eight highly homologous variants seemed typical of ankylosing spondylitis blood.

Concerning this clonotype: What it recognizes is unknown.

The CDR3 is 15 amino acids. Germline V lookup: CDR1 MGHRA, CDR2 YSYEKL. The V and J ends lost 3 bases and 4 bases, in that order; junction bases with no gene match: 5. This receptor was taken from a male donor with ankylosing spondylitis. The sequenced sample consisted of blood, either unsorted or a sorted T cell fraction (not recorded which). V is TRBV4-1 and J is TRBJ2-7; 11 nucleotides align to TRBD1. CDR3 protein: CASSQTRDRGYEQYF. CDR3 sequence (DNA): TGCGCCAGCAGCCAGACCCGGGACAGGGGGTACGAGCAGTACTTC.